What follows are 24 T cell receptor beta chains derived from one specimen sequenced in a study of shared clonotypes between healthy human individuals. CD45RO-negative CD8 cells positively selected for CCR7 made up the naive population, which excluded terminally differentiated effector memory CD45RA+ cells. Assay used: immunoSEQ multiplex PCR; TCRdb lists only in-frame clones, some missing. The sample has millions of clones, approximately 94% seen once. The sample taken for sequencing was naive CD8+ T cells from PBMCs. These receptors all come from a man between 18 and 35 years old in good health. Some clones in this sample may be carry-over from other donors' samples.

The chain carries TRBV7-3 and TRBJ2-3; perhaps TRBD1 as D (6 bases). CDR3 length equals 13 residues. Trimming took 5 bases from V and 4 from J, leaving 10 bases between them. Germline CDR1 SGHTA, CDR2 FQGTGA. As DNA, the CDR3 is TGTGCCAGCAGCCCAGACAGGCCAGATACGCAGTATTTT. It translates to CASSPDRPDTQYF. Based on the CDR3 plus reference TRBV7-3 and TRBJ2-3, the full variable domain is GAGVSQTPSNKVTEKGKYVELRCDPISGHTALYWYRQSLGQGPEFLIYFQGTGAADDSGLPNDRFFAVRPEGSVSTLKIQRTERGDSAVYLCASSPDRPDTQYFGPGTRLTVL.

A note on this clone: Other nucleotide sequences from this sample produce the same CDR3. V and J are TRBV27 and TRBJ2-7; 9 bases are a match to TRBD2. Trimming took 6 bases from V and 3 from J; bases not matched to a gene: 3. This CDR3 spans 13 amino acids. The germline gives CDR1 MNHEY, CDR2 SMNVEV (reference sequence). The CDR3 protein is CASRISGSYEQYF. The DNA for the CDR3 is TGTGCCAGCAGAATTAGCGGGAGCTACGAGCAGTACTTC.

The gene calls are TRBV5-1 and TRBJ1-1, with 10 bases aligning to TRBD1. V dropped 0 bases and J dropped 0; count of bases not matched to a gene: 11. The CDR3 consists of 19 residues. Per germline, CDR1 SGHRS and CDR2 YFSETQ. The CDR3 DNA follows: TGCGCCAGCAGCTTGGGTCCGTCGACAGGGGGCTTCATGAACACTGAAGCTTTCTTT. This codes for CASSLGPSTGGFMNTEAFF.

V usage is TRBV11-2 and J usage is TRBJ2-5, with 11 bases that match TRBD2. The CDR3 extends over 18 amino acids. Germline lookup yields CDR1 SGHAT and CDR2 FQNNGV. The J segment lost 5 bases and the V segment lost 5 bases, leaving 16 bases of the junction unmatched. The CDR3 spells CASSARAELAGVAETQYF. The CDR3 DNA sequence: TGTGCCAGCAGCGCGCGCGCGGAACTAGCGGGAGTCGCGGAGACCCAGTACTTC.

This chain links TRBV11-2 with TRBJ2-7; a possible D gene is TRBD1 (5 bases). V lost 1 base to trimming and J lost 6 bases, with 13 bases between them. Per the germline V gene, CDR1 is SGHAT and CDR2 is FQNNGV. This CDR3 is 14 amino acids long. DNA of the CDR3: TGTGCCAGCAGCTTAGGGAGCCAGGGCGGCGAGCAGTACTTC. Amino acids: CASSLGSQGGEQYF.

This clone has a handful of counts. J is TRBJ2-3 and V is TRBV28, with TRBD2 identical over 7 bases. Germline CDR1 MDHEN, CDR2 SYDVKM. This CDR3 comprises 13 residues. V lost 1 base to trimming and J lost 6 bases; unmatched junction nucleotides: 1. DNA of the CDR3: TGTGCCAGCAGTTTATTGGGGGGGGATACGCAGTATTTT. Amino acids: CASSLLGGDTQYF. The whole variable domain, filled in from reference TRBV28 and TRBJ2-3, reads DVKVTQSSRYLVKRTGEKVFLECVQDMDHENMFWYRQDPGLGLRLIYFSYDVKMKEKGDIPEGYSVSREKKERFSLILESASTNQTSMYLCASSLLGGDTQYFGPGTRLTVL.

This clone was detected only once. The chain employs TRBV11-3 and TRBJ2-2; perhaps TRBD2 as D (7 bases). This CDR3 is 16 amino acids long. V lost 1 base to trimming and J lost 4 bases, with 13 bases between them. From germline, CDR1 is SGHNT and CDR2 YENEEA. The CDR3 loop reads CASSLVAGARTGELFF. Written as DNA, the CDR3 is TGTGCCAGCAGCTTAGTGGCGGGGGCGCGCACCGGGGAGCTGTTTTTT.

CDR3 nucleotide sequence: TGTGCCAGCAGTGAACTGGTCGGGAGGCTCTCCTACGAGCAGTACTTC. This sequence encodes CASSELVGRLSYEQYF. The V call is TRBV6-1, the J call TRBJ2-7, with TRBD2 identical over 7 bases. The CDR3 sequence is 16 residues long. With V trimmed by 2 bases and J by 0 bases, 7 bases remained unmatched. Germline CDR1 and CDR2: MNHNS and SASEGT.

The chain couples TRBV16 to TRBJ1-5; 12 bases are a match to TRBD1. The length of the CDR3 is 18 residues. Germline trimming cut 0 bases from V and 5 bases from J; bases unmatched to any gene: 8. The germline V gene has CDR1 KGHSY and CDR2 FQNENV. The CDR3 region has the DNA TGTGCCAGCAGCCAATCACCCCGGGACAGGGGGCCTTATCAGCCCCAGCATTTT. It codes for CASSQSPRDRGPYQPQHF.

Only one count was recorded for this clone. V is TRBV7-9 and J is TRBJ2-7; the D gene is possibly TRBD2 (7 bases). This CDR3 comprises 13 residues. CDR1 and CDR2 (germline): SEHNR, FQNEAQ (reference sequence). V lost 0 bases and J 12 bases, leaving 15 bases between the germline ends. The CDR3 spells CASSLARERGTYF. The CDR3 bases are TGTGCCAGCAGCTTAGCGCGGGAGAGGGGGACGTACTTC.

This clone has a single count. J is TRBJ2-1 and V is TRBV6-5; no clear D. Germline V gene sequence: CDR1 MNHEY, CDR2 SVGAGI. V lost 6 bases and J lost 1, with 13 bases in between. The CDR3 has 15 amino acids. CDR3 DNA: TGTGCCAGCAGCACCGACTCCCTTTCCTACAATGAGCAGTTCTTC. This encodes CASSTDSLSYNEQFF.

V and J are TRBV6-5 and TRBJ2-7, with 11 positions matching TRBD1. Germline lookup yields CDR1 MNHEY and CDR2 SVGAGI. This CDR3 comprises 15 residues. The junction had 6 bases not matched to a gene; V was cut back by 2 bases and J by 6 bases. CDR3 sequence: CASSYRTGGIVEQYF. The CDR3 bases are TGTGCCAGCAGTTACAGGACAGGGGGCATAGTCGAGCAGTACTTC.

This sequence joins TRBV7-9 and TRBJ1-3; D not resolved. Looked up from germline, CDR1 is SEHNR and CDR2 is FQNEAQ (reference sequence). V was trimmed by 1 base and J by 4 bases, leaving 11 bases between them. This CDR3 is 15 amino acids long. The CDR3 DNA reads as TGTGCCAGCAGCTTAGGCCCGGGCACCGGAAACACCATATATTTT. Translated: CASSLGPGTGNTIYF.

The chain uses TRBV4-3 and TRBJ1-3; D is unclear. Germline loops: CDR1 LGHNA, CDR2 YSLEER. The length of the CDR3 is 13 residues. Trimming shortened V by 1 base and J by 6 bases, and 7 bases separated the two germline ends. CDR3: CASSQGLVNTIYF. In DNA, the CDR3 is TGCGCCAGCAGCCAAGGATTGGTAAACACCATATATTTT.

The gene calls are TRBV7-2 and TRBJ2-1; D ambiguous. CDR1 is SGHTA and CDR2 is FQGNSA in the germline V gene. Trimming stripped 3 bases from V and 1 base from J, with 7 bases between. The CDR3 totals 14 residues. This chain's CDR3 is CASSFQGSYNEQFF. For the CDR3, the DNA is TGTGCCAGCAGCTTCCAAGGGTCCTACAATGAGCAGTTCTTC.

Written as DNA, the CDR3 is TGTGCCAGCAGCTGGACAGGTTCCTCAACTAATGAAAAACTGTTTTTT. Amino acids: CASSWTGSSTNEKLFF. This chain uses TRBV7-9 with TRBJ1-4, with TRBD1 matching over 7 bases. In germline, CDR1 is SEHNR, CDR2 FQNEAQ (reference sequence). The junction had 5 bases not matched to a gene; V was cut back by 4 bases and J by 0 bases. This CDR3 has 16 amino acids.

This rearrangement joins TRBV7-6 to TRBJ2-7; 10 bases map to TRBD1. The germline gives CDR1 SGHVS, CDR2 FNYEAQ. J was trimmed by 5 bases and V by 5 bases; bases with no gene match: 9. This CDR3 spans 15 amino acids. Here the CDR3 DNA reads TGTGCCAGCAGCCCCGGGACAGGGGTGGGCCACGAGCAGTACTTC. Amino acid sequence: CASSPGTGVGHEQYF.

J is TRBJ1-4 and V is TRBV13, with 9 bases fitting TRBD1. Looked up from germline, CDR1 is PRHDT and CDR2 is FYEKMQ (reference sequence). The J segment lost 0 bases and the V segment lost 2 bases, leaving 7 bases of the junction unmatched. This CDR3 has 18 amino acids. CDR3 sequence reads: CASSLTSYRGPTNEKLFF. The CDR3 coding sequence is TGTGCCAGCAGCTTAACTTCGTACAGGGGGCCAACTAATGAAAAACTGTTTTTT.

This chain uses TRBV5-6 with TRBJ2-7; D not certain. The V end lost 0 bases, the J end lost 2 bases, and 15 bases lay between the germline ends. CDR1 SGHDT and CDR2 YYEEEE come from the germline V gene. The CDR3 is 16 amino acids. The CDR3 region has the DNA TGTGCCAGCAGCTTGGGGCTAACAAGGAAAACCTACGAGCAGTACTTC. Protein sequence: CASSLGLTRKTYEQYF.

The chain couples TRBV4-1 to TRBJ2-1, with 7 bases aligning to TRBD2. Germline V gene lookup returns CDR1 MGHRA and CDR2 YSYEKL. The CDR3 is made up of 16 amino acids. After removal of 1 base from V and 7 bases from J, the junction contained 10 bases not matched to a gene. This CDR3 reads CASSQVGGRGKNEQFF. In DNA, the CDR3 is TGCGCCAGCAGCCAAGTCGGGGGGAGGGGTAAGAATGAGCAGTTCTTC.

The rearrangement joins TRBV6-5 to TRBJ1-3, with D possibly TRBD1 on 5 matching bases. This CDR3 has 15 amino acids. CDR1 and CDR2 from the germline V gene are MNHEY and SVGAGI. V lost 2 bases and J lost 0, with 8 bases in between. The CDR3 bases are TGTGCCAGCAGTTACGACGGGACCTCTGGAAACACCATATATTTT. Its protein is CASSYDGTSGNTIYF.

This clone was recorded only once. The chain is built from TRBV5-4 and TRBJ2-5, with a possible D match to TRBD1 (5 bases). Between the trimmed V and J ends, which lost 2 bases and 0 bases, there was a span of 11 bases. CDR3 length equals 15 residues. Germline values: CDR1 SGHNT, CDR2 YYREEE (reference sequence). CDR3 sequence: CASSLDTGNQETQYF. The CDR3 DNA is TGTGCCAGCAGCTTAGATACAGGAAACCAAGAGACCCAGTACTTC.

The V and J genes are TRBV2 and TRBJ2-7; tentatively, D is TRBD2 (7 bases). The ends were cut back, 6 bases at V and 4 bases at J, with 19 bases in the middle. Germline assignment: CDR1 SNHLY and CDR2 FYNNEI. CDR3 length equals 15 residues. The CDR3 sequence: CASSLKRDTSYEQYF. The CDR3 DNA reads as TGTGCCAGCAGCTTGAAGCGGGACACTTCTTACGAGCAGTACTTC.

The rearrangement joins TRBV2 to TRBJ2-7, with TRBD2 matching over 7 bases. The J segment lost 2 bases and the V segment lost 2 bases, leaving 12 bases of the junction unmatched. The length of the CDR3 is 17 residues. The germline gives CDR1 SNHLY, CDR2 FYNNEI. CDR3 residues: CASSERGGLAKPYEQYF. The DNA for the CDR3 is TGTGCCAGCAGTGAACGGGGAGGGCTAGCGAAACCCTACGAGCAGTACTTC.